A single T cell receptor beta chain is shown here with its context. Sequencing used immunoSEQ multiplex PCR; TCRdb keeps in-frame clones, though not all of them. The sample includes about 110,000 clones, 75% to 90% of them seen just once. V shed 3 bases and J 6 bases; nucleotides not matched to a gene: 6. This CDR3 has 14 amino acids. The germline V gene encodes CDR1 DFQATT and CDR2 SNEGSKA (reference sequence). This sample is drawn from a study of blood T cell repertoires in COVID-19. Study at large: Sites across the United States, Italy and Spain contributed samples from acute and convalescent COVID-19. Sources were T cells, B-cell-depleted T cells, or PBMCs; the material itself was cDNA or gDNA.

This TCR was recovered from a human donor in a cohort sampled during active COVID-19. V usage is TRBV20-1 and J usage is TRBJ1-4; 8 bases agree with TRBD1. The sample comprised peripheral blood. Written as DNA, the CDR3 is TGCAGTGCTAGTGACCAGGGGGCACATGAAAAACTGTTTTTT. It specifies CSASDQGAHEKLFF.